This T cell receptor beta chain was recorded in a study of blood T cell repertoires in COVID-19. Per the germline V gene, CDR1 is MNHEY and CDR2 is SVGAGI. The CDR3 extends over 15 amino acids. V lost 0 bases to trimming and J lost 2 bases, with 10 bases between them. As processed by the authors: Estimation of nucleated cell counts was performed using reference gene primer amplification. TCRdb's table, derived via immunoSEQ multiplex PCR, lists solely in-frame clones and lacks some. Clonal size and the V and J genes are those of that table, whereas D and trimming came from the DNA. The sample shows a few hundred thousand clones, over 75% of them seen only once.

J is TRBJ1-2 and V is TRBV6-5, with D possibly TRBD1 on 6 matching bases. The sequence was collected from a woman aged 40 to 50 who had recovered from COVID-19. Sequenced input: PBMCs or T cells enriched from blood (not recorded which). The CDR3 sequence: CASSYSRGQNYGYTF. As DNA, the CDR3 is TGTGCCAGCAGTTACTCGAGGGGACAAAACTATGGCTACACCTTC.